The 26 T cell receptor beta chains reported below all come from one sample, sequenced in a study of blood T cell repertoires in COVID-19. TCRdb's table, derived via immunoSEQ multiplex PCR, lists solely in-frame clones and lacks some. The sample has over 250,000 clones; 85% to 90% are singletons. The source material was peripheral blood. The origin of the receptors is a woman in her forties or fifties with COVID-19, enrolled during active disease.

The CDR3 region has the DNA TGTGCCAGCAGTGAAGCTACAGGGATGATAATCAATGAGCAGTTCTTC. As protein: CASSEATGMIINEQFF. This chain connects TRBV6-1 to TRBJ2-1; a possible D gene is TRBD1 (6 bases). The V end was cut by 0 bases, the J end by 6 bases, with 15 bases between. Germline V gene sequence: CDR1 MNHNS, CDR2 SASEGT. This CDR3 spans 16 amino acids.

This chain joins TRBV30 and TRBJ2-7; TRBD1 matches at 7 bases. Germline CDR1 is GTSNPN and CDR2 is SVGIG (reference sequence). This CDR3 comprises 14 residues. The V and J ends lost 5 bases and 6 bases, in that order; junction bases with no gene match: 13. As DNA, the CDR3 is TGTGCCTGGGCAATACCGGGACAGCCTCTCGAGCAGTACTTC. Protein sequence: CAWAIPGQPLEQYF.

V and J are TRBV6-4 and TRBJ1-1; TRBD1 matches at 7 bases. CDR3 length equals 14 residues. With 7 bases clipped from V and 4 bases from J, the junction kept 9 bases outside the gene matches. CDR1 MRHNA and CDR2 SNTAGT come from the germline V gene. The chain's CDR3 is CASKLGQLSTEAFF. CDR3 nucleotides: TGTGCCAGCAAGCTGGGACAGTTATCCACTGAAGCTTTCTTT.

V is TRBV11-2 and J is TRBJ2-1; 9 bases agree with TRBD1. The CDR3 is 15 residues long. Germline loops: CDR1 SGHAT, CDR2 FQNNGV. Trimming removed 1 base from V and 9 bases from J; junction bases left unmatched: 7. The CDR3 sequence is CASSLVTGGQGEQFF. CDR3 DNA: TGTGCCAGCAGCTTAGTGACAGGGGGACAGGGTGAGCAGTTCTTC.

The V gene is TRBV6-5, the J gene TRBJ1-2; D uncertain. The CDR3 has 12 residues. V gave up 6 bases and J gave up 5 bases, with 10 bases separating them. The germline gives CDR1 MNHEY, CDR2 SVGAGI. CDR3 sequence (DNA): TGTGCCAGCAGGTACGGCTCTTATGGCTACACCTTC. Translating gives CASRYGSYGYTF.

The chain links TRBV5-6 to TRBJ2-1, with 7 bases aligning to TRBD1. Germline-derived CDR1 and CDR2 are SGHDT and YYEEEE. The V segment lost 4 bases and the J segment 2 bases; nucleotides outside the gene matches: 6. The CDR3 totals 15 residues. The DNA of the CDR3 is TGTGCCAGCAGCCTAGGGACAGAGCCCTACAATGAGCAGTTCTTC. Protein product: CASSLGTEPYNEQFF.

The J gene is TRBJ2-1, the V gene TRBV6-4; no reliable D call. Germline-derived CDR1 and CDR2 are MRHNA and SNTAGT. This CDR3 contains 15 residues. The V and J ends lost 3 bases and 3 bases respectively, with 12 bases between them. This CDR3 is CASSDAGPLYNEQFF. The CDR3 DNA follows: TGTGCCAGCAGTGATGCCGGTCCCCTCTACAATGAGCAGTTCTTC.

The chain is built from TRBV25-1 and TRBJ1-1; D remains ambiguous. Germline values: CDR1 MGHDK, CDR2 SYGVNS. Trimming stripped 5 bases from V and 5 bases from J, with 15 bases between. This CDR3 has 14 amino acids. The CDR3 reads CASSRMWSETEAFF. As DNA, the CDR3 is TGTGCCAGCAGTCGAATGTGGTCGGAGACTGAAGCTTTCTTT. The full variable domain, with the rest looked up from reference TRBV25-1 and TRBJ1-1, is EADIYQTPRYLVIGTGKKITLECSQTMGHDKMYWYQQDPGMELHLIHYSYGVNSTEKGDLSSESTVSRIRTEHFPLTLESARPSHTSQYLCASSRMWSETEAFFGQGTRLTVV.

The genes are TRBV18 and TRBJ2-1; TRBD2 is a possible D gene (5 bases). CDR3 length: 14 residues. Germline loops: CDR1 KGHSH, CDR2 LQKENI. V was cut by 2 bases and J by 7 bases, with 12 bases left in between. This CDR3 reads CASSPTSGSNEQFF. Here the CDR3 DNA reads TGTGCCAGCTCACCAACCAGCGGCAGTAATGAGCAGTTCTTC.

J is TRBJ2-3 and V is TRBV6-2 or TRBV6-3, with TRBD2 matching 10 bases. The ends lost 4 bases at V and 7 bases at J; junction bases unmatched: 8. CDR3 length equals 15 residues. Per the germline V gene, CDR1 is MNHEY and CDR2 is SVGEGT. CDR3 nucleotide sequence: TGTGCCAGCAGTTCCGGACTAGCGGTCCCGAATACGCAGTATTTT. It yields the protein CASSSGLAVPNTQYF.

The count of this clone is one. CDR3 DNA sequence: TGTGCTAGTGGTTTGGTATGGGATCTCCACTCGGGAAACAATGAGCAGTTCTTC. Its translation is CASGLVWDLHSGNNEQFF. The chain links TRBV12-5 to TRBJ2-1; D is possibly TRBD2 (5 bases). This CDR3 comprises 18 residues. Germline V CDR1 and CDR2: LGHNT, FRNRAP. Trimming removed 0 bases at V and 5 bases at J, with 20 bases between.

This chain uses TRBV5-5 with TRBJ1-1, with D hard to call. Germline V gene lookup returns CDR1 SGHKS and CDR2 YYEKEE (reference sequence). The germline V and J ends were trimmed by 3 bases and 4 bases, with 13 bases remaining between them. The CDR3 consists of 14 residues. The CDR3 coding sequence is TGTGCCAGCAGCTCAACTCTATTTTTCACTGAAGCTTTCTTT. Its protein product is CASSSTLFFTEAFF.

The chain couples TRBV12-3 or TRBV12-4 to TRBJ1-2, with 7 bases lining up with TRBD1. Trimming at V came to 1 base and at J to 4 bases, leaving 0 bases not matched to a gene. The CDR3 runs to 13 residues. The CDR3 DNA reads as TGTGCCAGCAGTTTAGACAGGGGCTATGGCTACACCTTC. Amino acid sequence: CASSLDRGYGYTF.

This clone was detected once. The chain joins TRBV27 to TRBJ1-1; D ambiguous. Trimming left V 1 base short and J 3 bases short, with 9 bases between. This CDR3 spans 14 amino acids. CDR1 and CDR2 (germline): MNHEY, SMNVEV (reference sequence). CDR3 loop: CASSLYASDTEAFF. CDR3 bases: TGTGCCAGCAGTTTATACGCCAGCGACACTGAAGCTTTCTTT.

This rearrangement joins TRBV5-4 to TRBJ2-7, with D possibly being TRBD1 (5 bases). CDR3 length equals 16 residues. Trimming took 1 base from V and 0 from J, leaving 14 bases between them. Per germline, CDR1 SGHNT and CDR2 YYREEE (reference sequence). CDR3 in DNA: TGTGCCAGCAGCTTGAGTGCACAGGCGAACTCCTACGAGCAGTACTTC. It translates to CASSLSAQANSYEQYF.

This chain uses TRBV28 with TRBJ1-6, with D tentatively TRBD1 (5 bases). Germline-derived CDR1 and CDR2 are MDHEN and SYDVKM. V lost 6 bases and J lost 8, with 14 bases in between. CDR3 length: 14 amino acids. The CDR3 region is CASSPGGSYSPLHF. The CDR3 nucleotides read TGTGCCAGCAGCCCGGGGGGTTCGTATTCACCCCTCCACTTT. Based on the CDR3 plus reference TRBV28 and TRBJ1-6, the full variable domain is DVKVTQSSRYLVKRTGEKVFLECVQDMDHENMFWYRQDPGLGLRLIYFSYDVKMKEKGDIPEGYSVSREKKERFSLILESASTNQTSMYLCASSPGGSYSPLHFGNGTRLTVT.

This clone was seen a single time. This rearrangement joins TRBV5-1 to TRBJ2-7; D perhaps matches TRBD1 (6 bases). The CDR3 is 15 amino acids. Germline V gene lookup returns CDR1 SGHRS and CDR2 YFSETQ. Trimming removed 2 bases at V and 5 bases at J, with 17 bases between. The CDR3 region is CASSFRQEGVHEQYF. CDR3 nucleotide sequence: TGCGCCAGCAGCTTCCGACAGGAAGGGGTCCACGAGCAGTACTTC.

CDR3 residues: CASSPPPGGGTEAFF. The DNA for the CDR3 is TGTGCCAGCTCACCCCCGCCGGGGGGGGGCACTGAAGCTTTCTTT. The chain is built from TRBV18 and TRBJ1-1; TRBD1 is a possible D gene (5 bases). V was cut by 3 bases and J by 4 bases, with 15 bases left in between. The CDR3 consists of 15 residues. Per the germline V gene, CDR1 is KGHSH and CDR2 is LQKENI. Full variable domain (missing parts from reference TRBV18 and TRBJ1-1): NAGVMQNPRHLVRRRGQEARLRCSPMKGHSHVYWYRQLPEEGLKFMVYLQKENIIDESGMPKERFSAEFPKEGPSILRIQQVVRGDSAAYFCASSPPPGGGTEAFFGQGTRLTVV.

This clone was picked up a small number of times. The rearrangement joins TRBV5-5 to TRBJ2-7, with D possibly being TRBD1 (6 bases). Germline V gene sequence: CDR1 SGHKS, CDR2 YYEKEE (reference sequence). CDR3 length: 14 amino acids. V was pared by 0 bases and J by 5 bases, with 12 bases between. The CDR3: CASSLVPGVNEQYF. The CDR3 DNA follows: TGTGCCAGCAGCTTGGTTCCAGGGGTGAACGAGCAGTACTTC.

The V and J genes are TRBV24-1 and TRBJ2-1; 12 positions match TRBD1. Germline V gene data show CDR1 as KGHDR and CDR2 as SFDVKD. This CDR3 has 19 amino acids. V dropped 1 base and J dropped 9; count of bases not matched to a gene: 15. Here the CDR3 DNA reads TGTGCCACCAGTGATTTTGGGGGGACAGGGGGCCCGGTGGGTGGTGAGCAGTTCTTC. As protein: CATSDFGGTGGPVGGEQFF.

This clone came up a few times. The rearrangement joins TRBV2 to TRBJ1-5; a weak D match, TRBD1 (6 bases). CDR1 is SNHLY and CDR2 is FYNNEI in the germline V gene. The V gene lost 6 bases and the J gene lost 4 bases, with 10 bases spanning the gap. CDR3 size: 13 residues. This CDR3 reads CASSYRDNQPQHF. The CDR3 nucleotides read TGTGCCAGCAGCTACAGGGATAATCAGCCCCAGCATTTT. Complete variable domain (other parts from reference TRBV2 and TRBJ1-5): EPEVTQTPSHQVTQMGQEVILRCVPISNHLYFYWYRQILGQKVEFLVSFYNNEISEKSEIFDDQFSVERPDGSNFTLKIRSTKLEDSAMYFCASSYRDNQPQHFGDGTRLSIL.

The V call is TRBV29-1, the J call TRBJ1-5; no clear D gene. This CDR3 contains 12 residues. CDR1 and CDR2 from the germline V gene are SQVTM and ANQGSEA. Trimming cost V 4 bases and J 1 base, with 5 bases left between them. As DNA, the CDR3 is TGCAGCGTTGCCGTAAGCAATCAGCCCCAGCATTTT. Translating it yields CSVAVSNQPQHF. Full variable domain (missing parts from reference TRBV29-1 and TRBJ1-5): SAVISQKPSRDICQRGTSLTIQCQVDSQVTMMFWYRQQPGQSLTLIATANQGSEATYESGFVIDKFPISRPNLTFSTLTVSNMSPEDSSIYLCSVAVSNQPQHFGDGTRLSIL.

The chain carries TRBV7-9 and TRBJ2-1, with 7 nucleotides matching TRBD2. V was clipped by 2 bases and J by 10 bases; unmatched bases: 11. CDR3 length: 15 amino acids. Germline V CDR1 and CDR2: SEHNR, FQNEAQ (reference sequence). The CDR3 nucleotides are TGTGCCAGCAGCTTAACATCTAGCGGTAATCCCGAGCAGTTCTTC. It specifies CASSLTSSGNPEQFF.

This chain joins TRBV3-1 (or the pseudogene TRBV3-2) and TRBJ2-2; no clear D. V lost 1 base to trimming and J lost 6 bases, with 9 bases between them. Germline values: CDR1 LGHDT, CDR2 YNNKEL (reference sequence). The CDR3 extends over 14 amino acids. CDR3 in amino acids: CASSQVGLSGELFF. The CDR3 DNA follows: TGTGCCAGCAGCCAAGTCGGGTTATCCGGGGAGCTGTTTTTT.

The chain links TRBV10-3 to TRBJ2-7; 13 bases fit TRBD2. The V and J ends lost 6 bases and 3 bases, in that order; junction bases with no gene match: 2. The CDR3 has 14 residues. Germline loops: CDR1 ENHRY, CDR2 SYGVKD. The CDR3, as DNA: TGTGCCATCAGCAGGACTAGCGGGAGCTACGAGCAGTACTTC. Amino acid sequence: CAISRTSGSYEQYF.

The chain couples TRBV6-2 or TRBV6-3 to TRBJ2-1; D remains ambiguous. The CDR3 is 14 residues long. Trimming removed 6 bases at V and 4 bases at J, with 13 bases between. Germline V gene sequence: CDR1 MNHEY, CDR2 SVGEGT. DNA for the CDR3: TGTGCCAGCAGCTTTAGAGTCAAGTACAATGAGCAGTTCTTC. Translated: CASSFRVKYNEQFF.